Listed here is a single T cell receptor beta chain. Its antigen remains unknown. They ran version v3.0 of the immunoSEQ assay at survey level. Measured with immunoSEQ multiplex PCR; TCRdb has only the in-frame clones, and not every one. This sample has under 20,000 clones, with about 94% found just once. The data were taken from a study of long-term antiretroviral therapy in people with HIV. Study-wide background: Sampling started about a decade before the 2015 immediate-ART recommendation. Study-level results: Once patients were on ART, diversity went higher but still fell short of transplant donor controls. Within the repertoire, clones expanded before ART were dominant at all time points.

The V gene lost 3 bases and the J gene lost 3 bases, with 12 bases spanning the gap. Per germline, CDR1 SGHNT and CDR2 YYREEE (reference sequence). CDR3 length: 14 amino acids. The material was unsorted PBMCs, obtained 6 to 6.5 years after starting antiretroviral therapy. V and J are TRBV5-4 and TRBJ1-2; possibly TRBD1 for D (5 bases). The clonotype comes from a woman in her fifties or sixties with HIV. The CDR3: CASSYGGRDYGYTF. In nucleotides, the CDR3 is TGTGCCAGCAGCTACGGGGGGAGAGACTATGGCTACACCTTC.